This T cell receptor (beta chain) was retrieved from a study of PD-L1 blockade in urothelial cancer. Study context: Once treatment had started, blood was analyzed at 3 weeks (second dose) and again at 6 weeks.

Assay: immunoSEQ multiplex PCR; the TCRdb copy retains only in-frame clones and omits some. The sample lists around 92,000 clones, about 89% seen once, with more than 0.85% in the top ten. This CDR3 contains 14 residues. The ends were cut back, 0 bases at V and 7 bases at J, with 12 bases in the middle. Germline values: CDR1 MNHEY, CDR2 SVGAGI. Described time point: pretreatment peripheral blood. The clonotype was recovered from a woman aged 80 or over with urothelial cancer. The chain couples TRBV6-5 to TRBJ2-5, with a tentative D call TRBD2 (6 bases). The sequencing here drew on PBMCs, taken around atezolizumab (anti-PD-L1) treatment. The CDR3 region has the DNA TGTGCCAGCAGTTACTCCGGGGGATCGGGGACCCAGTACTTC. Amino acids: CASSYSGGSGTQYF.